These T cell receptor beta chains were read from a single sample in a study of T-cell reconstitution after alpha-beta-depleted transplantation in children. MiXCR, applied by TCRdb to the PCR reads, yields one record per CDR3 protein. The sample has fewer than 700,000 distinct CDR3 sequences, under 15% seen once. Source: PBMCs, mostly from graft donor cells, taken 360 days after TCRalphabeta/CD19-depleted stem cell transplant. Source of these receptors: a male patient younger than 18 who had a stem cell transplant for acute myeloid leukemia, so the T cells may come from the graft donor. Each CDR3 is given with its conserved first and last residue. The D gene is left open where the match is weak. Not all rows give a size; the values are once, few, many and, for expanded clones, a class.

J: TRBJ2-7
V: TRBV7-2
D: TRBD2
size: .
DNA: TGTGCCAGCAGCTTAGCGCGACTAGCGGGAGGGGAGCAGTACTTC
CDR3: CASSLARLAGGEQYF

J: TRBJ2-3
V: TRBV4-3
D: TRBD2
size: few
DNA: TGCGCCAGCAGCCTTTCGACTAGCGGGAGGAGCACAGATACGCAGTATTTT
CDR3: CASSLSTSGRSTDTQYF

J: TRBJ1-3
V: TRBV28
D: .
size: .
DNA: TGTGCCAGCAGTCCCAGGGGAGCGGGAAACACCATATATTTT
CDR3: CASSPRGAGNTIYF

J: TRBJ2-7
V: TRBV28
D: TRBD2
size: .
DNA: TGTGCCAGCAGTTTCCTAGCGGGACGTTACGAGCAGTACTTC
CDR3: CASSFLAGRYEQYF

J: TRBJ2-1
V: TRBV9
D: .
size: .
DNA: TGTGCCAGCAGCGCCCGGGCCCAGGGGGGGGCCTTCTACAATGAGCAGTTCTTC
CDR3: CASSARAQGGAFYNEQFF

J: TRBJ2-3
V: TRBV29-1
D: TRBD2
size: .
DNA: TGCAGCGTCCCCTCCCAGCGGGAGGGGTTAGCTACAGATACGCAGTATTTT
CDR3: CSVPSQREGLATDTQYF

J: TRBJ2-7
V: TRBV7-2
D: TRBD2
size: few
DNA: TGTGCCAGCAGCTCTCCTCCGACTAGCGGGAGCTACGAGCAGTACTTC
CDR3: CASSSPPTSGSYEQYF

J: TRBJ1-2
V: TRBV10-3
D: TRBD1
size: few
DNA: TGTGCCATCAGTGAGTCAGGCGGGACAGGGTCTAACTATGGCTACACCTTC
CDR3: CAISESGGTGSNYGYTF

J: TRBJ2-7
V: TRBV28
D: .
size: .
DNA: TGTGCCAGCAGCCCTGCGACCCGACCCGTCTACGAGCAGTACTTC
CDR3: CASSPATRPVYEQYF

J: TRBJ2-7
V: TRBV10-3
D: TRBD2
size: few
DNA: TGTGCCATCAGTTCGCTAGCGGGAGTTGACGAGCAGTACTTC
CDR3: CAISSLAGVDEQYF

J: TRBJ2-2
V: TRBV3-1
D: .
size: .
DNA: TGTGCCAGCAGCCCCACAGGAGTCTTGAACACCGGGGAGCTGTTTTTT
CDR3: CASSPTGVLNTGELFF

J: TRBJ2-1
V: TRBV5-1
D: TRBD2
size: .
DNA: TGCGCCAGCAGCTTGGCCCCTAGCGGGAGATTTGAGCAGTTCTTC
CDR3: CASSLAPSGRFEQFF

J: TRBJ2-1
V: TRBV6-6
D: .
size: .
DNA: TGTGCCAGCAGTCCCATAAACAATGAGCAGTTCTTC
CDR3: CASSPINNEQFF

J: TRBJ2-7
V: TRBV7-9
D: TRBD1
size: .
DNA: TGTGCCAGCAGCTCGGGACAGGGGGTGGACGAGCAGTACTTC
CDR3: CASSSGQGVDEQYF

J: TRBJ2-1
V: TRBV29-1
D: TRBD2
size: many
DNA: TGCAGCGGGGGACGACTAGCGGGAGCAATGAATGAGCAGTTCTTC
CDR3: CSGGRLAGAMNEQFF

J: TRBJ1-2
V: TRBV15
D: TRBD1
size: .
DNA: TGTGCCACCAGCAGGGCTCGACAGGGAAATGGCTACACCTTC
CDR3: CATSRARQGNGYTF

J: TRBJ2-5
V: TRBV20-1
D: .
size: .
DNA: TGCAGTGCTAGAGTCCTACACCTCGAGACCCAGTACTTC
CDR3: CSARVLHLETQYF

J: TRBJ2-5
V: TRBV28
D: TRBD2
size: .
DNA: TGTGCCAGCAGTTTATCAAGGAGCGGGAGGGCCTACCAAGAGACCCAGTACTTC
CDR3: CASSLSRSGRAYQETQYF

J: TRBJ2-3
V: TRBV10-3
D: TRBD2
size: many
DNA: TGTGCCATCACTCCTAGCGGGTACACAGATACGCAGTATTTT
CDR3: CAITPSGYTDTQYF

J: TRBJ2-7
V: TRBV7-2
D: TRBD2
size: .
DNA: TGTGCCAGCAAACCTAGCGGGAGTCCTGGCTACGAGCAGTACTTC
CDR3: CASKPSGSPGYEQYF

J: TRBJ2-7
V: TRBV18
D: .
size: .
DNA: TGTGCCAGCTCACCAATTTACTCAGGTGATTCCTACGAGCAGTACTTC
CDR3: CASSPIYSGDSYEQYF

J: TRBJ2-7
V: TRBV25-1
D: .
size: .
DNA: TGTGCCAGCAGCGCAAGGGGGATTTACGAGCAGTACTTC
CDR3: CASSARGIYEQYF

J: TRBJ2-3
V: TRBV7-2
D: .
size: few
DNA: TGTGCCAGCAGCCCCACCTCAGGAAGTCCGTATTTT
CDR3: CASSPTSGSPYF

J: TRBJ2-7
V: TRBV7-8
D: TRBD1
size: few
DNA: TGTGCCAGCAGATCCGGACAGGTCTCCTACGAGCAGTACTTC
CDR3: CASRSGQVSYEQYF

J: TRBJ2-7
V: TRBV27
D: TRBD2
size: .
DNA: TGTGCCAGCAGTCCCGCAGGGGCAGGGACTAGCTGGGGAGGCTACGAGCAGTACTTC
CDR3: CASSPAGAGTSWGGYEQYF

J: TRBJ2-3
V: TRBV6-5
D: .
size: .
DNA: TGTGCCAGCAGTTACTCACTGGCCAAAGGGGATACGCAGTATTTT
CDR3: CASSYSLAKGDTQYF

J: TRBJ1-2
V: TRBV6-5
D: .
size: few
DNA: TGTGCCAGCAGTTACTGGGTTTCCAACTATGGCTACACCTTC
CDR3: CASSYWVSNYGYTF

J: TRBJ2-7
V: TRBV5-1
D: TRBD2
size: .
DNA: TGCGCCAGCGGGTCGGGACTAGCGGGAGTCGACGAGCAGTACTTC
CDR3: CASGSGLAGVDEQYF

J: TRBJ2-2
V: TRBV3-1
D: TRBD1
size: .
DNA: TGTGCCAGCAGCCTAACCCCGGGACAGGACACCGGGGAGCTGTTTTTT
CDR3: CASSLTPGQDTGELFF

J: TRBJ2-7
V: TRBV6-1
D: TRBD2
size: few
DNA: TGTGCCAGCACCCTAGCGGGAGTCCCCTACGAGCAGTACTTC
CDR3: CASTLAGVPYEQYF

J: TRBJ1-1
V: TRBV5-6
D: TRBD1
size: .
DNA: TGTGCCAGCACCGGACAGGGTATCATGGGGGAAGCTTTCTTT
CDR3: CASTGQGIMGEAFF

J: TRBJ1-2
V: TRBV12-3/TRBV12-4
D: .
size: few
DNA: TGTGCCAGCAGTTTAACTCAGAACTATGGCTACACCTTC
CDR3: CASSLTQNYGYTF